This T cell receptor (beta chain) was profiled in a study of cytomegalovirus exposure and HLA in healthy donors. In the PCR, 60 Vbeta and 13 Jbeta primers were used. Sequencing was performed with immunoSEQ multiplex PCR; in TCRdb, only in-frame clones are kept and a portion is missing. The sample lists 100,000 or so clones, just under 80% occurring once. CDR1 is MNHEY and CDR2 is SVGAGI in the germline V gene. V was shortened by 5 bases and J by 4 bases, with 11 bases between the two germline ends. The CDR3 spans 13 residues. Sequencing used PBMCs. The sequence derives from a man under 40 in good health and CMV-seronegative. The chain combines TRBV6-5 with TRBJ1-1; D is perhaps TRBD1 (5 bases). The CDR3 here is CASSVREGTEAFF. CDR3 DNA: TGTGCCAGCAGTGTCAGGGAGGGCACTGAAGCTTTCTTT.